This T cell receptor (beta chain) was found in a study of shared clonotypes between healthy human individuals. General observations from the study: Rarefaction showed sorted-subset sequencing was incomplete despite large depth.

On this clone: Its target is not known.

Replicate PCRs for sorted subsets used around 200 ng DNA; this equaled around 28,000 T cell genomes. Data came from immunoSEQ multiplex PCR; TCRdb stores just in-frame clones and leaves some out. The sample lists under 600,000 clones, approximately 95% seen once, with about 0.064% in the top ten. The study enrolled healthy HIV-negative adults without recent acute infections or vaccinations as donors. This receptor was taken from a woman under 40 in good health. The sample consisted of naive CD4+ T cells sorted from blood. Indicated subset: CD45RA+ positively selected.

The CDR3 reads CASSFGMEAFF. CDR3 nucleotides: TGTGCCAGCAGTTTCGGCATGGAAGCTTTCTTT. The chain carries TRBV28 and TRBJ1-1; D gene uncertain. This CDR3 has 11 amino acids. Deletions cut 3 bases from V and 8 bases from J, with 7 bases between. Per germline, CDR1 MDHEN and CDR2 SYDVKM. The whole variable domain, remainder taken from reference TRBV28 and TRBJ1-1, is DVKVTQSSRYLVKRTGEKVFLECVQDMDHENMFWYRQDPGLGLRLIYFSYDVKMKEKGDIPEGYSVSREKKERFSLILESASTNQTSMYLCASSFGMEAFFGQGTRLTVV.